A selection of T cell receptor beta chains follows, all from one sample in a study of OX40 agonist ivuxolimab in advanced cancers. The protocol was immunoSEQ multiplex PCR, while the TCRdb copy is restricted to in-frame clones and leaves out a portion. The table shows tens of thousands of clones, with around 84% occurring only once. The specimen comprised CD4+ or CD8+ T cells sorted from blood, sampled in a trial of the OX40 agonist ivuxolimab. The receptors originated from an adult with an advanced solid tumor such as melanoma, head and neck, liver or kidney cancer. Each CDR3 is given with its conserved first and last residue. D genes are given only for firm matches. The listing skips clone size in some rows; elsewhere it reads once, few, many or a size class.

d_gene | len | j_gene | v_gene | abundance | CDR3nt | CDR3aa
NA | 12 | TRBJ1-1 | TRBV2 | NA | TGTGCCAGCTCCCTGACCAACACTGAAGCTTTCTTT | CASSLTNTEAFF
NA | 15 | TRBJ2-7 | TRBV27 | NA | TGTGCCAGCAGTTTATTCGGCCAGGGCTCCTACGAGCAGTACTTC | CASSLFGQGSYEQYF
NA | 12 | TRBJ2-7 | TRBV7-9 | NA | TGTGCCAGCAGCTCGGACCGGTACGAGCAGTACTTC | CASSSDRYEQYF
NA | 15 | TRBJ2-2 | TRBV19 | NA | TGTGCCAGTAGTATGGCGGTATTGGGCACCGGGGAGCTGTTTTTT | CASSMAVLGTGELFF
TRBD1 | 15 | TRBJ2-7 | TRBV6-6 | NA | TGTGCCAGCAGTTACGGGACAGGCGTCGGGTACGAGCAGTACTTC | CASSYGTGVGYEQYF
NA | 14 | TRBJ2-7 | TRBV9 | NA | TGTGCCAGCAGCGTAGGTAGCCTGGGCTACGAGCAGTACTTC | CASSVGSLGYEQYF
NA | 15 | TRBJ2-1 | TRBV9 | NA | TGTGCCAGCAGCGTAGAAGTTCAGAGCGGAAATGAGCAGTTCTTC | CASSVEVQSGNEQFF
TRBD2 | 15 | TRBJ2-7 | TRBV9 | NA | TGTGCCAGCAGCGTAGGCGGGGGGGTCCCAGGCGAGCAGTACTTC | CASSVGGGVPGEQYF
NA | 14 | TRBJ2-1 | TRBV27 | NA | TGTGCCAGCAGTTTACAGGGGCAGGCCCTTGAGCAGTTCTTC | CASSLQGQALEQFF
NA | 17 | TRBJ2-3 | TRBV18 | once | TGTGCCAGCTCACCGGGGACTCTGGGACACAGCACAGATACGCAGTATTTT | CASSPGTLGHSTDTQYF
NA | 15 | TRBJ2-3 | TRBV5-1 | NA | TGCGCCAGCAGCACGCGTTCTAGCGGCACAGATACGCAGTATTTT | CASSTRSSGTDTQYF
TRBD2 | 13 | TRBJ2-7 | TRBV5-6 | NA | TGTGCCAGCAGCCGGGCGGGGGCCTACGAGCAGTACTTC | CASSRAGAYEQYF
TRBD2 | 15 | TRBJ2-1 | TRBV7-6 | NA | TGTGCCAGCAGCTTAGACCCGGGACTAGGAGGGGAGCAGTTCTTC | CASSLDPGLGGEQFF
NA | 14 | TRBJ2-2 | TRBV6-5 | once | TGTGCCAGCAGTTACTCGGGGGCTGGTGGGGAGCTGTTTTTT | CASSYSGAGGELFF
TRBD1 | 18 | TRBJ1-1 | TRBV5-1 | NA | TGCGCCAGCAGCTTGGCCTCGAGGACAGGGGAACCGAACACTGAAGCTTTCTTT | CASSLASRTGEPNTEAFF
TRBD1 | 16 | TRBJ1-2 | TRBV7-9 | NA | TGTGCCAGCAGCCTATACTTGGTAGGGGGCGACTATGGCTACACCTTC | CASSLYLVGGDYGYTF
NA | 14 | TRBJ2-1 | TRBV5-1 | NA | TGCGCCAGCAGCCCCCAGTCCAGCGGAAATGAGCAGTTCTTC | CASSPQSSGNEQFF